The 9 T cell receptor beta chains listed next were all sequenced from one sample in a study of T-cell reconstitution after alpha-beta-depleted transplantation in children. As it was prepared, the TCRbeta library received unique molecular identifiers. TCRdb ran MiXCR on the PCR reads and lists one entry per CDR3 protein. The sample shows under 100,000 distinct CDR3 sequences, 15% to 19% of them seen only once. Sequenced material: PBMCs, mostly from graft donor cells, taken 180 days after TCRalphabeta/CD19-depleted stem cell transplant. The receptors were sampled from a male patient between 2 and 10 years old who had a stem cell transplant for acute lymphoblastic leukemia, so the T cells may come from the graft donor.

The V call is TRBV20-1, the J call TRBJ2-2; a weak D match, TRBD2 (6 bases). V dropped 1 base and J dropped 6 bases, with 12 bases sitting between them. Germline CDR1 DFQATT, CDR2 SNEGSKA (reference sequence). The CDR3 has 14 residues. The CDR3 is CSARVTGVPGELFF. The CDR3, as DNA: TGCAGTGCTAGAGTGACGGGAGTTCCCGGGGAGCTGTTTTTT.

This chain joins TRBV12-3 or TRBV12-4 and TRBJ1-6; 9 positions agree with TRBD1. Germline trimming cut 3 bases from V and 9 bases from J; bases unmatched to any gene: 3. CDR3 size: 14 residues. The CDR3 is CASSLGTGSSPLHF. The CDR3 region has the DNA TGTGCCAGCAGTTTGGGGACAGGGTCTTCACCCCTCCACTTT.

In this sample, this clonotype turned up many times. This chain joins TRBV12-3 or TRBV12-4 and TRBJ1-2, with D perhaps TRBD1 (6 bases). The V end lost 5 bases, the J end lost 4 bases, and 14 bases lay between the germline ends. This CDR3 spans 14 amino acids. In DNA form, the CDR3 reads TGTGCCAGCAGTAAACAGGGCCTCCTCTATGGCTACACCTTC. It specifies CASSKQGLLYGYTF.

This clonotype has a handful of counts. The chain links TRBV5-5 to TRBJ2-1; 12 nucleotides align to TRBD1. Germline-derived CDR1 and CDR2 are SGHKS and YYEKEE (reference sequence). The CDR3 is made up of 16 amino acids. V trimming: 0 bases; J trimming: 7 bases; junction bases outside the gene matches: 5. CDR3 sequence reads: CASSLGGQGARNEQFF. DNA for the CDR3: TGTGCCAGCAGCTTGGGGGGACAGGGGGCGCGAAATGAGCAGTTCTTC.

This rearrangement joins TRBV29-1 to TRBJ1-3; D not resolved. Germline CDR1 SQVTM, CDR2 ANQGSEA. V shed 3 bases and J shed 6 bases, with 12 bases lying between them. This CDR3 has 13 amino acids. CDR3 protein: CSVDDGIKNTIYF. In nucleotides, the CDR3 is TGCAGCGTTGACGATGGAATTAAAAACACCATATATTTT.

This clonotype was counted between two and nine times. The J gene is TRBJ2-1, the V gene TRBV29-1; 10 nucleotides agree with TRBD2. CDR1 and CDR2 (germline): SQVTM, ANQGSEA. This CDR3 contains 14 residues. The trim removed 6 bases at V and 2 bases at J, leaving 4 bases unmatched. The CDR3 nucleotides read TGCAGCGTCCTCACTAGCGGGGCCTACAATGAGCAGTTCTTC. It yields the protein CSVLTSGAYNEQFF.

This clonotype was picked up a small number of times. The chain recombines TRBV7-9 with TRBJ2-1; tentative D call: TRBD2 (6 bases). In germline, CDR1 is SEHNR, CDR2 FQNEAQ (reference sequence). The CDR3 has 16 amino acids. V gave up 4 bases and J gave up 9 bases, with 22 bases separating them. In DNA, the CDR3 is TGTGCCAGCAGCTCCGACCCGAGGGAGGCAACATCTGAGCAGTTCTTC. Amino acids: CASSSDPREATSEQFF.

This clonotype was seen a few times. This rearrangement joins TRBV20-1 to TRBJ2-7; D gene uncertain. There are 14 residues in the CDR3. Germline V lookup: CDR1 DFQATT, CDR2 SNEGSKA (reference sequence). V gave up 0 bases and J gave up 0 bases, with 9 bases separating them. The CDR3 is CSARDPGNSYEQYF. In nucleotides, the CDR3 is TGCAGTGCTAGAGATCCAGGCAACTCCTACGAGCAGTACTTC.

In this sample, this clonotype turned up a few times. The chain combines TRBV27 with TRBJ2-5; possible D gene TRBD2, 6 bases. Looked up from germline, CDR1 is MNHEY and CDR2 is SMNVEV (reference sequence). The CDR3 is made up of 14 amino acids. The V end lost 2 bases, the J end lost 5 bases, and 12 bases lay between the germline ends. The CDR3 sequence is CASSLEAGRETQYF. The DNA for the CDR3 is TGTGCCAGCAGTTTAGAGGCAGGGAGGGAGACCCAGTACTTC.